This T cell receptor (beta chain) stems from a study of cytomegalovirus exposure and HLA in healthy donors. CDR1 and CDR2 (germline): MGHRA, YSYEKL. V lost 3 bases to trimming and J lost 1 base, with 7 bases between them. The CDR3 is 13 amino acids. This clone appeared a few times. What it binds is unknown. Study-level points and caveats: Later analysis suggested most CMV-associated TCR beta chains were HLA-restricted. Sequencing depth roughly uniform across donors was assumed in presence/absence analyses.

Both 60 Vbeta primers and 13 Jbeta primers went into the PCR. The table came from immunoSEQ multiplex PCR; TCRdb's copy has only in-frame clones and leaves some out. The table lists 180,000 or so clones, 70% to 80% of them singletons. The chain is built from TRBV4-1 and TRBJ2-7; no reliable D call. This clonotype originated in a male donor in good health and CMV-seronegative. Source material: PBMCs. The CDR3 spells CASSHSQSYEQYF. CDR3 nucleotides: TGCGCCAGCAGCCACTCGCAGTCCTACGAGCAGTACTTC.